This paragraph reports one T cell receptor (beta chain). Its antigen is not identified. The gene names given are mouse names. The read gets to within 4 residues of the CDR3 end, and the germline J gene fills in the rest. A sort of pooled cutaneous lymph node cells used CD4, CD8alpha, NKG2D, NKG2ACE and other stains. These data are taken from a study of CD8+ T cells in alopecia areata. General study points: Alopecia totalis/universalis scalp especially showed more expanded CD8+ clones than normal scalp.

CDR1 is NSHNY, CDR2 SYGAGN, per germline. The CDR3 contains 14 residues. Isolated RNA was reverse transcribed into cDNA used as the sequencing template. The method was immunoSEQ multiplex PCR; TCRdb's version includes in-frame clones alone and lacks a portion of them. The sample holds about 270,000 clones, and no clone turns up only once. The receptor was isolated from a C3H/HeJ mouse with alopecia areata. This mouse strain has H2-k as its MHC haplotype. What was sequenced was CD4+ T cells sorted from a lymph node. The genes are TRBV13-1 and TRBJ2-1; D may be TRBD2 (5 bases). The CDR3 bases that were read are TGTGCCAGCAGTGATCCCTGGGAGGGAGCT. Translating it yields CASSDPWEGA. The full CDR3 is CASSDPWEGAEQFF.